Given below is one T cell receptor beta chain in context. Per the authors' pipeline: Reference gene primers were amplified, and this amplification served to estimate nucleated cell counts. Assay: immunoSEQ multiplex PCR; the TCRdb copy retains only in-frame clones and omits some. V and J calls and clone size come straight from that table; D and trimming were deduced from the DNA. Counted here are about 120,000 clones, over 65% occurring once; the ten biggest clones make up 3.9%. The data were obtained in a study of blood T cell repertoires in COVID-19. Germline assignment: CDR1 SEHNR and CDR2 FQNEAQ (reference sequence). The CDR3 spans 13 residues. Trimming took 3 bases from V and 12 from J, leaving 17 bases between them.

The gene calls are TRBV7-9 and TRBJ1-2; D is perhaps TRBD1 (5 bases). Material: peripheral blood. This receptor was taken from a man aged 55 to 70 with acute or convalescent COVID-19. CDR3 nucleotides: TGTGCCAGCAGCTTCGGGAGCAGGGCGGAAGACACCTTC. The encoded protein is CASSFGSRAEDTF.